The clone carrying this T cell receptor (beta chain) was seen at least ten times. Antigen specificity is unknown. This record comes from a study of T cells in Graves' hyperthyroidism and ophthalmopathy. Study-level results: Ophthalmopathy, which appeared later, was predicted by the model a median around 6 months before onset. Peripheral blood also featured most of the thyroid clonotypes expanded above 0.001.

Using RNA transcripts as the source, TCR beta CDR3 regions were amplified. First-round RT-PCR of the TCR CDR3 relied on the HTBI primer set. TCRdb re-called the multiplex PCR reads through MiXCR, storing one row per CDR3 protein. Of a few hundred thousand distinct CDR3 sequences in the sample, 15% to 18% were seen once. The hyperthyroidism was newly diagnosed and had lasted under 2 months; the patients were aged 18 to 65. Clinical symptoms, serum thyroxine and TRAb, thyroid ultrasound and orbital computed tomography together formed the diagnostic basis. This clonotype originated in a woman in her thirties with Graves' hyperthyroidism. Sequencing input: blood.

CDR3 in DNA: TGTGCCAGCAGTTTTCCGGGACAGCCTAACTATGGCTACACCTTC. It is translated as CASSFPGQPNYGYTF. This chain links TRBV6-1 with TRBJ1-2; 7 nucleotides align to TRBD1. In germline, CDR1 is MNHNS, CDR2 SASEGT. V was clipped by 5 bases and J by 0 bases; unmatched bases: 6. This CDR3 has 15 amino acids.